The 31 T cell receptor beta chains reported below all come from one sample, sequenced in a study of blood T cell repertoires in COVID-19. TCRdb keeps only in-frame clones here, not all; method: immunoSEQ multiplex PCR. Found here are 300,000 to 350,000 clones, roughly 90% of them singletons; the top ten hold around 9.9%. The sequencing input was peripheral blood. The receptors were gathered from a man aged 25 to 40 with COVID-19, enrolled during active disease.

This chain's CDR3 is CASSQVWDREFVGNTIYF. The CDR3 bases are TGTGCCAGCAGCCAAGTTTGGGACAGGGAGTTCGTTGGAAACACCATATATTTT. This sequence joins TRBV3-1 (or the pseudogene TRBV3-2) and TRBJ1-3; 9 nucleotides agree with TRBD1. CDR3 length equals 18 residues. V was pared by 1 base and J by 3 bases, with 10 bases of the junction left unmatched. Germline V gene data show CDR1 as LGHDT and CDR2 as YNNKEL (reference sequence).

This clone has just a few counts. The chain links TRBV19 to TRBJ1-1; D not certain. The CDR3 totals 16 residues. V lost 7 bases to trimming and J lost 5 bases, with 23 bases between them. Looked up from germline, CDR1 is LNHDA and CDR2 is SQIVND (reference sequence). The CDR3 sequence: CASTPRGPDSGTEAFF. The CDR3 DNA reads TGTGCCAGTACCCCCCGAGGGCCCGATTCGGGGACTGAAGCTTTCTTT.

The chain recombines TRBV30 with TRBJ1-2; D not certain. Trimming pared 8 bases from V and 2 bases from J, leaving 12 bases between. This CDR3 region has 12 residues. CDR1 is GTSNPN and CDR2 is SVGIG in the germline V gene (reference sequence). The CDR3: CAAYRGNYGYTF. CDR3 DNA: TGTGCCGCCTACCGGGGAAACTATGGCTACACCTTC.

The chain has TRBV7-9 and TRBJ2-7, with 8 bases matching TRBD1. Germline V CDR1 and CDR2: SEHNR, FQNEAQ (reference sequence). The CDR3 loop spans 13 amino acids. Trimming took 7 bases from V and 2 from J; bases not matched to a gene: 4. The CDR3 DNA reads as TGTGCCAGCAAGGGGGACAGGACCTACGAGCAGTACTTC. Residues: CASKGDRTYEQYF.

CDR3 region: CASTLGGTGNTIYF. As DNA, the CDR3 is TGTGCCAGCACCCTAGGGGGTACTGGAAACACCATATATTTT. V usage is TRBV6-5 and J usage is TRBJ1-3; possibly TRBD1 for D (6 bases). This CDR3 region has 14 residues. Trimming removed 7 bases from V and 2 bases from J, with 12 bases in between. The germline V gene has CDR1 MNHEY and CDR2 SVGAGI.

The rearrangement links TRBV11-1 to TRBJ2-3, with TRBD2 matching 9 bases. After removal of 1 base from V and 4 bases from J, the junction contained 6 bases not matched to a gene. Germline CDR1 reads SGHAT; CDR2 reads FQDESV (reference sequence). This CDR3 has 16 amino acids. CDR3: CASSLEPSGVPDTQYF. CDR3 DNA: TGTGCCAGCAGCTTAGAGCCTAGCGGGGTGCCAGATACGCAGTATTTT.

V is TRBV6-2 or TRBV6-3 and J is TRBJ2-3; the match to TRBD2 covers 13 bases. V was clipped by 2 bases and J by 3 bases; unmatched bases: 5. This CDR3 has 17 amino acids. CDR1 MNHEY and CDR2 SVGEGT come from the germline V gene. The CDR3 DNA is TGTGCCAGCAGTTACCCCGGGACTAGCGGGAAGACAGATACGCAGTATTTT. As protein: CASSYPGTSGKTDTQYF.

This clone was seen once. V gene TRBV5-5 combines with J gene TRBJ2-7; 7 bases agree with TRBD1. V shed 4 bases, J shed 7 bases, and the junction held 14 bases outside the gene matches. Germline V lookup: CDR1 SGHKS, CDR2 YYEKEE (reference sequence). The CDR3 loop spans 15 amino acids. CDR3 sequence: CASSPRDSRFGEQYF. In DNA form, the CDR3 reads TGTGCCAGCAGCCCTCGGGACAGCCGGTTCGGGGAGCAGTACTTC. The complete variable domain, with remaining parts taken from reference TRBV5-5 and TRBJ2-7, reads DAGVTQSPTHLIKTRGQQVTLRCSPISGHKSVSWYQQVLGQGPQFIFQYYEKEERGRGNFPDRFSARQFPNYSSELNVNALLLGDSALYLCASSPRDSRFGEQYFGPGTRLTVT.

This rearrangement joins TRBV19 to TRBJ2-7, with TRBD1 identical over 12 bases. Germline trimming cut 0 bases from V and 6 bases from J; bases unmatched to any gene: 12. Germline V lookup: CDR1 LNHDA, CDR2 SQIVND (reference sequence). The length of the CDR3 is 18 residues. The CDR3 loop reads CASSIDLGHRDRGREQYF. In DNA form, the CDR3 reads TGTGCCAGTAGTATAGATCTCGGGCACCGGGACAGGGGGCGCGAGCAGTACTTC.

The chain recombines TRBV6-5 with TRBJ1-4; D gene ambiguous. The CDR3 has 12 residues. Germline CDR1 and CDR2: MNHEY and SVGAGI. V was pared by 10 bases and J by 10 bases, with 16 bases between. The CDR3 is CATESPAGKLFF. The CDR3 DNA is TGTGCCACCGAGAGTCCCGCCGGAAAACTGTTTTTT.

V and J are TRBV7-2 and TRBJ2-1; 7 bases match TRBD2. There are 15 residues in the CDR3. CDR1 is SGHTA, CDR2 FQGNSA, per germline. V dropped 3 bases and J dropped 8; count of bases not matched to a gene: 10. The DNA for the CDR3 is TGTGCCAGCAGCTTCGGGACTAACTCCCGGGATGAGCAGTTCTTC. This translates into CASSFGTNSRDEQFF.

This clone was counted between two and nine times. This chain joins TRBV28 and TRBJ2-7, with no clear D. Trimming removed 3 bases at V and 1 base at J, with 7 bases between. The CDR3 covers 13 residues. Germline assignment: CDR1 MDHEN and CDR2 SYDVKM. The chain's CDR3 is CASSFTASYEQYF. CDR3 bases: TGTGCCAGCAGTTTTACAGCATCCTACGAGCAGTACTTC. The entire variable domain, with the rest obtained from reference TRBV28 and TRBJ2-7, is as follows: DVKVTQSSRYLVKRTGEKVFLECVQDMDHENMFWYRQDPGLGLRLIYFSYDVKMKEKGDIPEGYSVSREKKERFSLILESASTNQTSMYLCASSFTASYEQYFGPGTRLTVT.

The chain couples TRBV6-5 to TRBJ2-7, with D perhaps TRBD2 (7 bases). The germline V gene encodes CDR1 MNHEY and CDR2 SVGAGI. The CDR3 has 15 amino acids. V was clipped by 0 bases and J by 2 bases, with 11 bases between them. This chain's CDR3 is CASSYSGGLAYEQYF. CDR3 nucleotide sequence: TGTGCCAGCAGTTACTCGGGGGGGCTCGCCTACGAGCAGTACTTC.

The count of this clone is one. The J gene is TRBJ1-2, the V gene TRBV9; D is unclear. The CDR3 loop spans 15 amino acids. Per germline, CDR1 SGDLS and CDR2 YYNGEE. V was clipped by 3 bases and J by 2 bases, with 14 bases between them. The CDR3 DNA reads as TGTGCCAGCAGCGGTGCTTCGATGCGAAACTATGGCTACACCTTC. Translating gives CASSGASMRNYGYTF.

The chain combines TRBV7-2 with TRBJ1-1; 7 nucleotides align to TRBD1. Germline trimming cut 0 bases from V and 0 bases from J; bases unmatched to any gene: 19. CDR1 SGHTA and CDR2 FQGNSA come from the germline V gene. The CDR3 has 21 amino acids. In DNA, the CDR3 is TGTGCCAGCAGCTTAGCGAATCCGCGACAGGGAGGAAGGGGCCTGAACACTGAAGCTTTCTTT. Translated, it gives CASSLANPRQGGRGLNTEAFF.

This clone was picked up a small number of times. The chain combines TRBV18 with TRBJ2-7; no clear D. Trimming removed 2 bases at V and 5 bases at J, with 16 bases between. The CDR3 consists of 15 residues. The germline gives CDR1 KGHSH, CDR2 LQKENI. The CDR3 coding sequence is TGTGCCAGCTCACCAATCGGTCCGAGGAAACACGAGCAGTACTTC. Translated: CASSPIGPRKHEQYF.

V and J are TRBV4-3 and TRBJ2-2; no clear D gene. The CDR3 extends over 15 amino acids. The germline V gene has CDR1 LGHNA and CDR2 YSLEER. V lost 0 bases and J lost 2, with 7 bases in between. The CDR3 reads CASSQEPYNTGELFF. As DNA, the CDR3 is TGCGCCAGCAGCCAAGAACCCTATAACACCGGGGAGCTGTTTTTT.

This clone appeared once. This chain links TRBV24-1 with TRBJ1-2, with D hard to call. V shed 1 base and J shed 8 bases, with 10 bases lying between them. Germline values: CDR1 KGHDR, CDR2 SFDVKD. This CDR3 has 13 residues. The CDR3 DNA is TGTGCCACCAGTGATTTCGAGGGTGGCGGCTACACCTTC. It specifies CATSDFEGGGYTF.

The rearrangement joins TRBV7-2 to TRBJ1-2; no clear D. Trimming removed 2 bases from V and 5 bases from J, with 24 bases in between. The CDR3 contains 18 residues. Germline V gene data show CDR1 as SGHTA and CDR2 as FQGNSA. In DNA, the CDR3 is TGTGCCAGCAGCTTATCGGCGGGAGACAAGTACAACCCTTATGGCTACACCTTC. As protein: CASSLSAGDKYNPYGYTF.

V and J are TRBV6-2 or TRBV6-3 and TRBJ2-5; TRBD2 matches 15 bases. The CDR3 sequence is 17 residues long. Germline V gene data show CDR1 as MNHEY and CDR2 as SVGEGT. The V segment lost 5 bases and the J segment 5 bases; nucleotides outside the gene matches: 9. CDR3 DNA: TGTGCCAGCAGTACCCGGACTAGCGGGAGGGCCCGGGAGACCCAGTACTTC. Protein: CASSTRTSGRARETQYF.

As regards this clone: Other DNA sequences in this specimen translate into the identical CDR3. This chain connects TRBV7-2 to TRBJ2-2, with a weak D call TRBD1 (5 bases). Trimming took 1 base from V and 4 from J, leaving 10 bases between them. Germline-derived CDR1 and CDR2 are SGHTA and FQGNSA. This CDR3 spans 15 amino acids. The CDR3 DNA sequence: TGTGCCAGCAGCTTAGAAGGGGTCGGCACCGGGGAGCTGTTTTTT. Its translation is CASSLEGVGTGELFF.

This chain links TRBV24-1 with TRBJ2-5, with D possibly TRBD2 on 5 matching bases. Trimming shortened V by 2 bases and J by 2 bases, and 8 bases separated the two germline ends. This CDR3 contains 14 residues. The V gene's germline CDR1 is KGHDR and CDR2 SFDVKD. The CDR3 sequence: CATSDWRLQETQYF. For the CDR3, the DNA is TGTGCCACCAGTGATTGGAGGTTACAAGAGACCCAGTACTTC.

The genes are TRBV5-5 and TRBJ1-2, with 7 nucleotides matching TRBD1. This CDR3 has 16 residues. Germline CDR1 and CDR2: SGHKS and YYEKEE (reference sequence). The trim removed 0 bases at V and 8 bases at J, leaving 13 bases unmatched. CDR3: CASSLAHSTGVDGYTF. The DNA for the CDR3 is TGTGCCAGCAGCTTGGCCCACAGTACAGGGGTGGACGGCTACACCTTC.

This chain connects TRBV5-1 to TRBJ2-1; 11 bases are shared with TRBD1. Trimming at V came to 4 bases and at J to 9 bases, leaving 9 bases not matched to a gene. The CDR3 has 15 amino acids. CDR1 is SGHRS, CDR2 YFSETQ, per germline. CDR3 in DNA: TGCGCCAGCAGCACCGGACAGGGGGCGATGGGTGAGCAGTTCTTC. Its protein product is CASSTGQGAMGEQFF.

This chain connects TRBV25-1 to TRBJ1-1, with 8 bases aligning to TRBD1. The germline V gene has CDR1 MGHDK and CDR2 SYGVNS. There are 13 residues in the CDR3. After removal of 8 bases from V and 5 bases from J, the junction contained 7 bases not matched to a gene. CDR3: CASWTGSPTEAFF. The CDR3 nucleotides read TGTGCCAGCTGGACAGGGTCCCCTACTGAAGCTTTCTTT.

For the CDR3, the DNA is TGTGCCAGCCAAAATACACAGGGGGCGATTTCACCCCTCCACTTT. This sequence encodes CASQNTQGAISPLHF. This chain links TRBV28 with TRBJ1-6; 9 bases are a match to TRBD1. This CDR3 has 15 residues. Trimming at V came to 8 bases and at J to 9 bases, leaving 11 bases not matched to a gene. Germline V gene sequence: CDR1 MDHEN, CDR2 SYDVKM.

Concerning this clone: Other DNA sequences in this sample translate to the same CDR3. The chain is built from TRBV5-6 and TRBJ2-7; tentatively, D is TRBD2 (5 bases). This CDR3 contains 13 residues. Trimming removed 4 bases from V and 4 bases from J, with 12 bases in between. Germline V gene data show CDR1 as SGHDT and CDR2 as YYEEEE. The CDR3 protein is CASSLGGGYEQYF. CDR3 nucleotide sequence: TGTGCCAGCAGCCTTGGTGGAGGATACGAGCAGTACTTC.

J is TRBJ2-5 and V is TRBV19; tentatively, D is TRBD2 (6 bases). Germline CDR1 reads LNHDA; CDR2 reads SQIVND (reference sequence). The CDR3 extends over 14 amino acids. Trimming took off 5 bases at V and 5 bases at J, with 15 bases between the two ends. CDR3 sequence: CASSLGGKGETQYF. In DNA form, the CDR3 reads TGTGCCAGTAGTCTAGGCGGGAAAGGGGAGACCCAGTACTTC.

The rearrangement uses TRBV3-1 (or the pseudogene TRBV3-2) and TRBJ2-5; 8 bases map to TRBD1. J was trimmed by 2 bases and V by 11 bases; bases with no gene match: 13. There are 15 residues in the CDR3. Germline CDR1 and CDR2: LGHDT and YNNKEL (reference sequence). CDR3 coding DNA: TGTGCCGGTATGACAGGGGCCCAGGCGCAAGAGACCCAGTACTTC. Protein: CAGMTGAQAQETQYF.

The CDR3 sequence is CASSLVPANYGYTF. The CDR3 DNA follows: TGTGCCAGCAGCTTGGTACCGGCTAACTATGGCTACACCTTC. The V call is TRBV5-8, the J call TRBJ1-2; D is ambiguous. Between the trimmed V and J ends, which lost 0 bases and 0 bases, there was a span of 6 bases. The CDR3 has 14 residues. Looked up from germline, CDR1 is SGHTS and CDR2 is YDEGEE.

The chain is built from TRBV7-2 and TRBJ2-7; 11 bases align to TRBD2. The CDR3 has 17 amino acids. V trimming: 5 bases; J trimming: 2 bases; junction bases outside the gene matches: 11. Germline V gives CDR1 SGHTA, CDR2 FQGNSA. DNA for the CDR3: TGTGCCAGCAGCCCCGGGACTAGCGGCCGTCGCACCTACGAGCAGTACTTC. Translation: CASSPGTSGRRTYEQYF.